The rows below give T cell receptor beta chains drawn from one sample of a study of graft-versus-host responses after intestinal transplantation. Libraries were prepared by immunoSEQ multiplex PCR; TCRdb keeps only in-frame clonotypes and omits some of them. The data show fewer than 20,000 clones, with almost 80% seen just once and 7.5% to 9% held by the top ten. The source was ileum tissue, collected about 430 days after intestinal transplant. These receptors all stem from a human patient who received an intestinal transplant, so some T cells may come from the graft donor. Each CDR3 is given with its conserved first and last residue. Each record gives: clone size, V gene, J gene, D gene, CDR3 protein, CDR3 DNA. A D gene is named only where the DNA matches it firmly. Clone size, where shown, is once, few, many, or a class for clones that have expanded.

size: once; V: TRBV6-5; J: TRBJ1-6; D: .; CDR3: CASSYILTGPSPLHF; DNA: TGTGCCAGCAGTTACATTCTTACAGGGCCTTCACCCCTCCACTTT
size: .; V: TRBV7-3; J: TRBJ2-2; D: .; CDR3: CASSPPGAGELFF; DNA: TGTGCCAGCAGCCCCCCCGGGGCCGGGGAGCTGTTTTTT
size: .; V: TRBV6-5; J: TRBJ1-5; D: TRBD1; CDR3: CASRGQITQPQHF; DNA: TGTGCCAGCAGGGGACAGATAACCCAGCCCCAGCATTTT
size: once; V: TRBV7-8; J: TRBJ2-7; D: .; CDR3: CASSLSGGNYEQYF; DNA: TGTGCCAGCAGCTTATCCGGGGGCAACTACGAGCAGTACTTC
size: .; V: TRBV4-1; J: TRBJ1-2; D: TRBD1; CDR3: CASSLLTGGSNYGYTF; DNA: TGCGCCAGCAGCCTCTTGACAGGGGGATCAAACTATGGCTACACCTTC
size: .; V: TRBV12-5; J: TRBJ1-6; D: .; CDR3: CASGLSQGSALHF; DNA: TGTGCTAGTGGTTTGTCCCAGGGTTCAGCCCTCCACTTT
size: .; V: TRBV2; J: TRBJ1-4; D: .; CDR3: CASLGDPNEKLFF; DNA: TGTGCCAGCTTAGGGGACCCTAATGAAAAACTGTTTTTT
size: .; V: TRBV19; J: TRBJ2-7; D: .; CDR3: CADGGGGGYEQYF; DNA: TGTGCCGATGGGGGAGGTGGGGGATACGAGCAGTACTTC
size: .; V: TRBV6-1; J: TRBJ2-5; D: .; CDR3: CASRATQETQYF; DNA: TGTGCCAGCAGAGCTACCCAAGAGACCCAGTACTTC
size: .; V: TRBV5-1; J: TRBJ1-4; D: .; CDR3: CASSLGPLETNEKLFF; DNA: TGCGCCAGCAGCTTGGGCCCCCTCGAGACTAATGAAAAACTGTTTTTT
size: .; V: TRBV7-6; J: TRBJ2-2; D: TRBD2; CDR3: CASSPGTKGTGELFF; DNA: TGTGCCAGCAGTCCCGGGACTAAGGGCACCGGGGAGCTGTTTTTT
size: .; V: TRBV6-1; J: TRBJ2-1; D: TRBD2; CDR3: CASSEGPAGGEQFF; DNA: TGTGCCAGCAGTGAAGGGCCAGCGGGAGGCGAGCAGTTCTTC
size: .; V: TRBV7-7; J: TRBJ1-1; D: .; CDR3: CASSLGKGTEAFF; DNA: TGTGCTAGCAGCTTAGGGAAGGGCACTGAAGCTTTCTTT
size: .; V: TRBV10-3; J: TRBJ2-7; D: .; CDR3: CAIMGGANYEQYF; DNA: TGTGCCATCATGGGCGGGGCCAACTACGAGCAGTACTTC
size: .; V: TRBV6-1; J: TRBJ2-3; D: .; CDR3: CASSLTSTDTQYF; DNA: TGTGCCAGCAGCCTTACTAGCACAGATACGCAGTATTTT
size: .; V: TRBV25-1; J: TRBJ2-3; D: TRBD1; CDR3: CASSARQGTDTQYF; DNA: TGTGCCAGCAGTGCCCGACAGGGGACAGATACGCAGTATTTT
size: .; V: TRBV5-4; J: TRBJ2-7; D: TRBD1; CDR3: CASSPNLGDRVIYEQYF; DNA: TGTGCCAGCAGCCCCAATCTGGGGGACAGGGTCATCTACGAGCAGTACTTC
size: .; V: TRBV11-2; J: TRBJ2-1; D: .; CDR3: CASSPGNEQFF; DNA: TGTGCCAGCAGCCCGGGTAATGAGCAGTTCTTC
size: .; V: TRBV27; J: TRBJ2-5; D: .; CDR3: CASSVSLRGTQYF; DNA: TGTGCCAGCAGTGTGTCTCTCAGGGGGACCCAGTACTTC
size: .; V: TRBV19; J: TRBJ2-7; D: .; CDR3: CASKVAQGGSYEQYF; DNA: TGTGCCAGTAAGGTAGCACAGGGTGGATCCTACGAGCAGTACTTC
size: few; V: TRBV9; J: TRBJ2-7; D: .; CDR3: CASSPTGEGNEQYF; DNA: TGTGCCAGCAGCCCAACAGGGGAGGGCAACGAGCAGTACTTC
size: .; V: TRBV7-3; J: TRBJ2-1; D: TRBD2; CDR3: CASSPGLATSYNEQFF; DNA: TGTGCCAGCAGCCCGGGACTAGCGACTTCCTACAATGAGCAGTTCTTC
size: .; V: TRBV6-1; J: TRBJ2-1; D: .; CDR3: CASSAGAVNEQFF; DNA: TGTGCCAGCAGCGCGGGGGCGGTCAATGAGCAGTTCTTC
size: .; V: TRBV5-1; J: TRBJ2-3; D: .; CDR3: CASFLGGAGATDTQYF; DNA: TGCGCCAGCTTCCTCGGAGGGGCGGGGGCCACAGATACGCAGTATTTT
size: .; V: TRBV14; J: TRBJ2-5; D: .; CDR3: CASSQGMKSGGETQYF; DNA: TGTGCCAGCAGCCAAGGAATGAAGAGCGGCGGGGAGACCCAGTACTTC
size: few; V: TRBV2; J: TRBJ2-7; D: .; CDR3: CASRGHYEQYF; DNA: TGTGCCAGCAGGGGACACTACGAGCAGTACTTC
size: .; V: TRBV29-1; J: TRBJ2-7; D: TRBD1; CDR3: CSVGQGSFYEQYF; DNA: TGCAGCGTTGGACAGGGGTCCTTCTACGAGCAGTACTTC
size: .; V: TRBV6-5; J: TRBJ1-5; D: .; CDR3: CASSYGPGQPQHF; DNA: TGTGCCAGCAGTTACGGGCCGGGTCAGCCCCAGCATTTT
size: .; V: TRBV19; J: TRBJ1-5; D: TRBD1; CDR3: CASSPGQGKSNQPQHF; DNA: TGTGCCAGCAGCCCGGGACAGGGTAAGAGCAATCAGCCCCAGCATTTT
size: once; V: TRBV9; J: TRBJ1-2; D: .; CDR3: CASSVGGYGYTF; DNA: TGTGCCAGCAGCGTAGGCGGGTATGGCTACACCTTC
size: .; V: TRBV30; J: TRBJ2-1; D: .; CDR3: CAWSSRPLNEQFF; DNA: TGTGCCTGGAGCTCCCGTCCGCTTAATGAGCAGTTCTTC
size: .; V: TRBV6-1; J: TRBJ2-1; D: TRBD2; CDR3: CASSEPRGGGYNEQFF; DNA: TGTGCCAGCAGTGAGCCGCGGGGGGGCGGGTACAATGAGCAGTTCTTC
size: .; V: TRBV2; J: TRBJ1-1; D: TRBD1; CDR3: CASRDRGWGTEAFF; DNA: TGTGCCAGCAGAGACAGGGGTTGGGGCACTGAAGCTTTCTTT
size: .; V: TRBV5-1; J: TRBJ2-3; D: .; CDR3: CASSLTDTQYF; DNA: TGCGCCAGCAGCCTCACAGATACGCAGTATTTT
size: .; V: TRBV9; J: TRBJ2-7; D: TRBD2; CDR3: CASSVFPGLALGEQYF; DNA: TGTGCCAGCAGCGTATTCCCGGGACTAGCGCTTGGGGAGCAGTACTTC
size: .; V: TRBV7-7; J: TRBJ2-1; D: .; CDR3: CASSLGIMGSYNEQFF; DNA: TGTGCTAGCAGCTTGGGCATAATGGGGTCCTACAATGAGCAGTTCTTC
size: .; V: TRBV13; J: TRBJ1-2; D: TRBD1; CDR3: CASSPPGLRTGGYGYTF; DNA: TGTGCCAGCAGCCCCCCGGGATTGCGGACAGGGGGCTATGGCTACACCTTC
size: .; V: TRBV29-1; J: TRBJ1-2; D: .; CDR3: CSAAVAQVYGYTF; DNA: TGCAGCGCCGCCGTCGCCCAAGTCTATGGCTACACCTTC
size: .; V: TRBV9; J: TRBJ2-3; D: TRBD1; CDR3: CASSVGGTGVDTQYF; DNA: TGTGCCAGCAGCGTAGGTGGGACAGGGGTAGATACGCAGTATTTT
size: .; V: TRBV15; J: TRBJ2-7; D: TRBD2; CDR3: CATRKTSGGAYEQYF; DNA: TGTGCCACCCGCAAAACTAGCGGGGGGGCCTACGAGCAGTACTTC
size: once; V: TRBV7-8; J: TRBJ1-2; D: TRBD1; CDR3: CASSLMEGAYGYTF; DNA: TGTGCCAGCAGCTTAATGGAGGGGGCCTACGGCTACACCTTC
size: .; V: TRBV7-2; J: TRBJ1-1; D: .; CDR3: CASSLALVENTEAFF; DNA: TGTGCCAGCAGCTTAGCGCTGGTGGAGAACACTGAAGCTTTCTTT
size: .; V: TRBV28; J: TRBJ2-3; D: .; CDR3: CASSPPITGVSDTQYF; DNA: TGTGCCAGCAGTCCCCCGATAACGGGAGTCTCAGATACGCAGTATTTT